Sequencing of this T cell receptor beta chain was carried out in a study of radiotherapy plus CTLA-4 blockade in lung cancer. V dropped 2 bases and J dropped 3; count of bases not matched to a gene: 8. This CDR3 is built from 16 residues. Germline CDR1 is SGHDT and CDR2 is YYEEEE. Here immunoSEQ multiplex PCR was the method, and the copy in TCRdb shows in-frame clones only, minus some. The sample records 90,000 to 130,000 clones, about four fifths being singletons. The study treated chemo-refractory metastatic non-small-cell lung cancer patients with focal radiation plus ipilimumab CTLA-4 blockade. This TCR came from a human donor with non-small cell lung cancer that progressed on radiotherapy plus ipilimumab. Some clones in this sample may be carry-over from other donors' samples. Sequenced here: peripheral blood, sampled from a patient treated with radiotherapy plus ipilimumab. The chain is built from TRBV5-6 and TRBJ2-3; 8 nucleotides agree with TRBD1. The CDR3: CASSLFRQGRTDTQYF. The CDR3 nucleotides are TGTGCCAGCAGCTTATTTCGACAGGGGAGGACAGATACGCAGTATTTT.